These 10 T cell receptor beta chains originate from one sample sequenced in a study of shared clonotypes between healthy human individuals. This table comes from immunoSEQ multiplex PCR, and its TCRdb copy is limited to in-frame clones, with some not included. The repertoire holds about a million clones, with roughly 75% as singletons. Material for sequencing was memory CD4+ T cells sorted from blood. The subset was: CD45RA-negative fraction. The receptors stem from a man younger than 30 in good health.

The gene calls are TRBV11-2 and TRBJ1-6; maybe TRBD1 (6 bases). Germline V gene lookup returns CDR1 SGHAT and CDR2 FQNNGV. Between the trimmed V and J ends, which lost 5 bases and 10 bases, there was a span of 12 bases. This CDR3 region has 13 residues. The CDR3 sequence is CASSPNGQSPLHF. CDR3 DNA sequence: TGTGCCAGCAGCCCTAACGGACAGTCACCCCTCCACTTT. The variable domain in full, completed from reference TRBV11-2 and TRBJ1-6, reads EAGVAQSPRYKIIEKRQSVAFWCNPISGHATLYWYQQILGQGPKLLIQFQNNGVVDDSQLPKDRFSAERLKGVDSTLKIQPAKLEDSAVYLCASSPNGQSPLHFGNGTRLTVT.

The chain recombines TRBV5-1 with TRBJ1-1, with 7 bases aligning to TRBD1. CDR1 and CDR2 (germline): SGHRS, YFSETQ. The CDR3 has 14 residues. V shed 4 bases, J shed 1 base, and the junction held 4 bases outside the gene matches. This CDR3 is CASSTGQTNTEAFF. CDR3 nucleotides: TGCGCCAGCAGCACGGGACAGACGAACACTGAAGCTTTCTTT.

The chain couples TRBV5-4 to TRBJ2-6, with 11 bases identical to TRBD2. Trimming took 3 bases from V and 0 from J; bases not matched to a gene: 2. Germline CDR1 reads SGHNT; CDR2 reads YYREEE (reference sequence). The CDR3 has 17 residues. The CDR3 region is CASSSGTSGSGANVLTF. The CDR3 coding sequence is TGTGCCAGCAGCTCCGGGACTAGCGGCTCTGGGGCCAACGTCCTGACTTTC.

This clone was detected only a few times. The chain has TRBV30 and TRBJ2-7; 7 bases fit TRBD1. The CDR3 is 12 residues long. V lost 5 bases, J lost 3 bases, and 4 bases stayed unmatched. CDR1 is GTSNPN and CDR2 is SVGIG in the germline V gene (reference sequence). The CDR3 here is CAWGDRDYEQYF. CDR3 DNA sequence: TGTGCCTGGGGTGACAGGGACTACGAGCAGTACTTC.

This sequence joins TRBV5-1 and TRBJ1-2; D is ambiguous. The CDR3 consists of 10 residues. Germline CDR1 reads SGHRS; CDR2 reads YFSETQ. V was clipped by 1 base and J by 5 bases, with 0 bases between them. CDR3 region: CASSLYGYTF. CDR3 DNA: TGCGCCAGCAGCTTGTATGGCTACACCTTC.

J is TRBJ2-1 and V is TRBV11-1; no clear D. Trimming removed 2 bases at V and 4 bases at J, with 9 bases between. The CDR3 sequence is 14 residues long. Germline loops: CDR1 SGHAT, CDR2 FQDESV (reference sequence). CDR3 coding DNA: TGTGCCAGCAGCTTAATAGGGATATACAATGAGCAGTTCTTC. Residues: CASSLIGIYNEQFF.

V and J are TRBV29-1 and TRBJ2-5; 7 bases align to TRBD2. The trim removed 6 bases at V and 5 bases at J, leaving 12 bases unmatched. Germline loops: CDR1 SQVTM, CDR2 ANQGSEA. The CDR3 extends over 14 amino acids. CDR3 sequence reads: CSVSQGSGGETQYF. The DNA for the CDR3 is TGCAGCGTCTCCCAGGGTTCGGGAGGCGAGACCCAGTACTTC.

This sequence joins TRBV7-8 and TRBJ1-5; D is unresolved. From germline, CDR1 is SGHVS and CDR2 FQNEAQ. Trimming shortened V by 2 bases and J by 8 bases, and 10 bases separated the two germline ends. CDR3 length: 13 amino acids. CDR3 sequence (DNA): TGTGCCAGCAGCTTATCAGGCGTCGAGCCCCAGCATTTT. Translated, it gives CASSLSGVEPQHF. The full variable domain, its missing parts supplied by reference TRBV7-8 and TRBJ1-5, is GAGVSQSPRYKVAKRGQDVALRCDPISGHVSLFWYQQALGQGPEFLTYFQNEAQLDKSGLPSDRFFAERPEGSVSTLKIQRTQQEDSAVYLCASSLSGVEPQHFGDGTRLSIL.

The chain joins TRBV19 to TRBJ1-1; tentative D call: TRBD1 (6 bases). Germline V gene lookup returns CDR1 LNHDA and CDR2 SQIVND (reference sequence). V was clipped by 6 bases and J by 5 bases, with 19 bases between them. The CDR3 length is 15 residues. CDR3 DNA: TGTGCCAGTAGAACCGGGACATCCGATGGGACTGAAGCTTTCTTT. It codes for CASRTGTSDGTEAFF.

Concerning this clone itself: The germline gene is not matched at one end of the junction; a read error may be the cause. The genes are TRBV7-7 and TRBJ1-4; no firm D call. The germline V gene encodes CDR1 SSHAT and CDR2 FNYEAQ (reference sequence). This CDR3 is 14 amino acids long. The CDR3: CASSLRIADEKLFF. Here the CDR3 DNA reads TGTGCTAGCAGCTTGAGGATAGCCGATGAAAAACTGTTTTTT.